This T cell receptor beta chain was profiled in a study of OX40 agonist ivuxolimab in advanced cancers. Sequencing was performed with immunoSEQ multiplex PCR; in TCRdb, only in-frame clones are kept and a portion is missing. The table lists roughly 100,000 clones, 70% to 90% of them singletons, with 0.79% in the top ten. Germline lookup yields CDR1 SEHNR and CDR2 FQNEAQ (reference sequence). This CDR3 is built from 12 residues. V was trimmed by 9 bases and J by 2 bases, leaving 8 bases between them. This TCR was sampled from an adult with an advanced solid tumor such as melanoma, head and neck, liver or kidney cancer. This specimen consisted of CD4+ or CD8+ T cells sorted from blood, obtained in a trial of the OX40 agonist ivuxolimab. The chain recombines TRBV7-9 with TRBJ1-3, with D perhaps TRBD1 (6 bases). CDR3 coding DNA: TGTGCCAGACCAGGGGCTGGAAACACCATATATTTT. Protein: CARPGAGNTIYF.